A selection of T cell receptor beta chains follows, all from one sample in a study of T cell responses to AZD1222 COVID-19 vaccine. Assay: immunoSEQ multiplex PCR; the TCRdb copy retains only in-frame clones and omits some. The sample yields some 150,000 clones, around 90% seen once. Sequenced material: peripheral blood, taken 28 days after the second dose of the MenACWY control vaccine. The receptors stem from an adult who received the MenACWY meningococcal vaccine as a control. The CDR3 runs from the conserved cysteine through the conserved F or W. Fields, in order: clone size, V gene, D gene, J gene, CDR3 protein, CDR3 DNA. A D gene is named only where the DNA matches it firmly. Clone size is stated in some rows and not others, as once, few, many or a class when expanded.

size: .
V: TRBV21-1
D: .
J: TRBJ1-3
CDR3: CASSKAGQGNTIYF
DNA: TGTGCCAGCAGCAAAGCGGGACAGGGAAACACCATATATTTT

size: .
V: TRBV25-1
D: .
J: TRBJ1-2
CDR3: CASSRGAGVNYGYTF
DNA: TGTGCCAGCTCCCGTGGGGCAGGGGTTAACTATGGCTACACCTTC

size: .
V: TRBV5-1
D: .
J: TRBJ2-2
CDR3: CASSLAPGGAGELFF
DNA: TGCGCCAGCAGCTTGGCCCCCGGGGGCGCCGGGGAGCTGTTTTTT

size: .
V: TRBV30
D: .
J: TRBJ1-1
CDR3: CAWIRYRGLNTEAFF
DNA: TGTGCCTGGATCCGGTACAGAGGCTTGAACACTGAAGCTTTCTTT

size: .
V: TRBV28
D: TRBD2
J: TRBJ2-1
CDR3: CASSFGTSLSNEQFF
DNA: TGTGCCAGCAGTTTTGGGACTAGCCTCAGCAATGAGCAGTTCTTC

size: .
V: TRBV3-1/TRBV3-2
D: .
J: TRBJ1-1
CDR3: CASSQEARGEEAFF
DNA: TGTGCCAGCAGCCAAGAGGCGAGGGGCGAGGAAGCTTTCTTT

size: .
V: TRBV19
D: .
J: TRBJ1-5
CDR3: CASSIQTDWNQPQHF
DNA: TGTGCCAGTAGTATTCAGACAGACTGGAATCAGCCCCAGCATTTT

size: .
V: TRBV30
D: .
J: TRBJ1-5
CDR3: CAWSVSGNSNQPQHF
DNA: TGTGCCTGGAGTGTATCTGGGAATAGCAATCAGCCCCAGCATTTT

size: .
V: TRBV6-1
D: .
J: TRBJ2-7
CDR3: CASSDASLGSYEQYF
DNA: TGTGCCAGCAGTGATGCTAGTTTGGGCTCCTACGAGCAGTACTTC

size: .
V: TRBV6-5
D: TRBD2
J: TRBJ2-1
CDR3: CASSYSSGAYNEQFF
DNA: TGTGCCAGCAGTTACTCGAGCGGGGCATACAATGAGCAGTTCTTC

size: .
V: TRBV28
D: .
J: TRBJ2-7
CDR3: CASSLTPYEQYF
DNA: TGTGCCAGCAGTTTGACACCCTACGAGCAGTACTTC

size: .
V: TRBV28
D: .
J: TRBJ1-4
CDR3: CASGQAGVEKLFF
DNA: TGTGCCAGCGGCCAGGCAGGGGTTGAAAAACTGTTTTTT

size: .
V: TRBV6-5
D: .
J: TRBJ1-1
CDR3: CASSPQVWNTEAFF
DNA: TGTGCCAGCAGTCCCCAAGTCTGGAACACTGAAGCTTTCTTT

size: .
V: TRBV7-2
D: .
J: TRBJ1-2
CDR3: CASSFDGGVLYGYTF
DNA: TGTGCCAGCAGCTTTGATGGGGGCGTCCTCTATGGCTACACCTTC

size: once
V: TRBV10-1
D: TRBD2
J: TRBJ2-3
CDR3: CASSESTTSGRRDTQYF
DNA: TGCGCCAGCAGTGAGTCGACGACTAGCGGGAGAAGAGATACGCAGTATTTT

size: .
V: TRBV3-1/TRBV3-2
D: .
J: TRBJ1-4
CDR3: CASSQYPATNEKLFF
DNA: TGTGCCAGCAGCCAATACCCAGCAACTAATGAAAAACTGTTTTTT

size: .
V: TRBV19
D: .
J: TRBJ1-3
CDR3: CASTSFLQRSGNTIYF
DNA: TGTGCCAGTACCTCATTCTTACAGCGATCTGGAAACACCATATATTTT

size: .
V: TRBV19
D: .
J: TRBJ1-2
CDR3: CASSIPHYGYTF
DNA: TGTGCCAGTAGTATACCCCACTATGGCTACACCTTC

size: few
V: TRBV28
D: .
J: TRBJ1-5
CDR3: CASSSESGNQPQHF
DNA: TGTGCCAGCAGTTCCGAGTCAGGGAATCAGCCCCAGCATTTT

size: .
V: TRBV10-2
D: TRBD1
J: TRBJ1-2
CDR3: CASNDQGAGYGYTF
DNA: TGCGCCAGCAATGACCAGGGGGCTGGCTATGGCTACACCTTC

size: .
V: TRBV10-1
D: TRBD2
J: TRBJ2-6
CDR3: CASSKRDSLSGANVLTF
DNA: TGCGCCAGCAGCAAGCGGGACTCCCTCTCTGGGGCCAACGTCCTGACTTTC

size: .
V: TRBV5-1
D: .
J: TRBJ2-2
CDR3: CASSLDREYNTGELFF
DNA: TGCGCCAGCAGCTTGGACAGGGAATATAACACCGGGGAGCTGTTTTTT

size: .
V: TRBV14
D: .
J: TRBJ1-1
CDR3: CASSQGDSSVLGAEAFF
DNA: TGTGCCAGCAGCCAAGGAGACTCCTCAGTCCTGGGGGCTGAAGCTTTCTTT

size: .
V: TRBV2
D: .
J: TRBJ2-1
CDR3: CASKGWRDANEQFF
DNA: TGTGCCAGCAAGGGGTGGCGGGACGCCAATGAGCAGTTCTTC

size: .
V: TRBV29-1
D: TRBD1
J: TRBJ1-2
CDR3: CSVETRGGYTF
DNA: TGCAGCGTAGAAACCAGGGGGGGCTACACCTTC

size: .
V: TRBV27
D: .
J: TRBJ2-1
CDR3: CASGAGGVIEQFF
DNA: TGTGCCAGCGGGGCAGGGGGGGTCATCGAGCAGTTCTTC

size: .
V: TRBV7-2
D: .
J: TRBJ1-2
CDR3: CASSLGPEYGYTF
DNA: TGTGCCAGCAGCTTAGGGCCAGAATATGGCTACACCTTC

size: .
V: TRBV6-6
D: .
J: TRBJ1-1
CDR3: CASSSGWAQGTEAFF
DNA: TGTGCCAGCAGTTCCGGGTGGGCACAGGGCACTGAAGCTTTCTTT

size: .
V: TRBV18
D: .
J: TRBJ2-1
CDR3: CASSPILGETYNEQFF
DNA: TGTGCCAGCTCACCGATTTTGGGGGAGACCTACAATGAGCAGTTCTTC